These 10 T cell receptor beta chains originate from one sample sequenced in a study of blood T cells in healthy people across ages. A J-beta primer mix and a sample-barcoded 5' primer were used in a second PCR of roughly 7 to 12 cycles. TCRdb reprocessed the 5' RACE reads with MiXCR, giving one entry per CDR3 protein. The table shows 1,100,000 or so distinct CDR3 sequences, with more than 40% occurring only once. Sequences were obtained from blood. These receptors all come from a woman aged 55-69 years in good health.

This clonotype occurred once. The rearrangement joins TRBV27 to TRBJ1-5; D call uncertain. V lost 6 bases and J 3 bases, leaving 6 bases between the germline ends. The CDR3 sequence is 12 residues long. The germline V gene encodes CDR1 MNHEY and CDR2 SMNVEV (reference sequence). In DNA, the CDR3 is TGTGCCAGCAGCACCAACAATCAGCCCCAGCATTTT. The encoded protein is CASSTNNQPQHF.

The J gene is TRBJ1-1, the V gene TRBV12-3 or TRBV12-4; D is uncertain. With 4 bases removed from V and 1 base from J, the gap between germline ends came to 13 bases. The CDR3 is 15 amino acids. The CDR3 sequence: CASSSRRTENTEAFF. CDR3 sequence (DNA): TGTGCCAGCAGTTCGAGACGTACAGAGAACACTGAAGCTTTCTTT.

This clonotype showed up just once. The genes are TRBV27 and TRBJ2-3; a possible D gene is TRBD2 (6 bases). The CDR3 length is 17 residues. V gave up 1 base and J gave up 1 base, with 15 bases separating them. CDR1 is MNHEY, CDR2 SMNVEV, per germline (reference sequence). The CDR3: CASSLLTRPGGTDTQYF. CDR3 DNA: TGTGCCAGCAGTTTATTGACCAGGCCGGGAGGCACAGATACGCAGTATTTT.

This clonotype has ten or more counts. The J gene is TRBJ2-7, the V gene TRBV7-2, with 14 bases fitting TRBD2. Germline CDR1 and CDR2: SGHTA and FQGNSA. V was clipped by 0 bases and J by 3 bases; unmatched bases: 4. The CDR3 has 17 amino acids. CDR3 coding DNA: TGTGCCAGCAGCTTAGCAGCCGGGACTAGCGGGAGCTACGAGCAGTACTTC. This sequence encodes CASSLAAGTSGSYEQYF.

This chain joins TRBV7-6 and TRBJ2-1; TRBD2 agrees at 9 bases. The J segment lost 2 bases and the V segment lost 5 bases, leaving 7 bases of the junction unmatched. Germline assignment: CDR1 SGHVS and CDR2 FNYEAQ. The CDR3 is made up of 16 amino acids. CDR3 residues: CASSTGTSRAYNEQFF. CDR3 bases: TGTGCCAGCAGCACCGGGACTAGCAGAGCCTACAATGAGCAGTTCTTC.

With regard to this clonotype: Possible read error: a much larger clone is one base away. The chain employs TRBV4-2 and TRBJ2-5, with a tentative D call TRBD2 (6 bases). Trimming removed 5 bases from V and 6 bases from J, with 13 bases in between. This CDR3 is built from 13 residues. Germline lookup yields CDR1 LGHNA and CDR2 YNFKEQ. CDR3 DNA sequence: TGTGCCAGCAGCACATGGACTACCAAGACCCAGTACTTC. It codes for CASSTWTTKTQYF.

This clonotype has just a few counts. This rearrangement joins TRBV6-6 to TRBJ2-5, with TRBD1 matching over 9 bases. The J call may be mistaken, given a closer DNA end match to TRBJ2-7. CDR3 length equals 13 residues. CDR1 and CDR2 (germline): MNHNY, SVGAGI (reference sequence). CDR3 loop: CASTATGGNEQYF. For the CDR3, the DNA is TGTGCCAGCACCGCAACAGGGGGCAACGAGCAGTACTTC.

The J gene is TRBJ2-1, the V gene TRBV5-5, with D uncertain. Germline V gene data show CDR1 as SGHKS and CDR2 as YYEKEE (reference sequence). The CDR3 has 13 amino acids. V lost 0 bases, J lost 7 bases, and 8 bases lay in between. CDR3 residues: CASSLDLRNEQFF. The DNA of the CDR3 is TGTGCCAGCAGCTTGGACCTCCGGAATGAGCAGTTCTTC. Variable domain in full (rest from reference TRBV5-5 and TRBJ2-1): DAGVTQSPTHLIKTRGQQVTLRCSPISGHKSVSWYQQVLGQGPQFIFQYYEKEERGRGNFPDRFSARQFPNYSSELNVNALLLGDSALYLCASSLDLRNEQFFGPGTRLTVL.

The gene calls are TRBV30 and TRBJ2-5; D is ambiguous. The CDR3 runs 12 residues. Per the germline V gene, CDR1 is GTSNPN and CDR2 is SVGIG (reference sequence). V was pared by 3 bases and J by 2 bases, with 7 bases between. The CDR3 protein is CAWSIQQETQYF. The CDR3 coding sequence is TGTGCCTGGAGCATACAACAAGAGACCCAGTACTTC.

This clonotype was observed once. The chain joins TRBV4-1 to TRBJ2-1, with no clear D. The germline V and J ends were trimmed by 3 bases and 5 bases, with 14 bases remaining between them. The CDR3 sequence is 15 residues long. Germline assignment: CDR1 MGHRA and CDR2 YSYEKL. The CDR3 spells CASSHASKGNNEQFF. CDR3 sequence (DNA): TGCGCCAGCAGCCACGCCTCGAAGGGTAACAATGAGCAGTTCTTC.